This entry is about one TCR beta chain. As yet, its antigen is unknown. Vbeta (60) and Jbeta (13) primers were used in the PCR. Profiling relied on immunoSEQ multiplex PCR, and the TCRdb table lists in-frame clones only, not all of them. Among approximately 170,000 clones listed, approximately 75% were seen once. These data belong to a study of cytomegalovirus exposure and HLA in healthy donors. About the study: Membership in the Caucasian-associated ancestry cluster was found for 81% of nearly 400 genotyped donors.

V was cut by 0 bases and J by 1 base, with 13 bases left in between. CDR1 is MGHDK, CDR2 SYGVNS, per germline. The CDR3 has 16 amino acids. Study-level results: The study put some 150 TCR beta chains on its list as cytomegalovirus-associated. TCR beta V segments were, for the most part, productive about 90% or about 30% of the time in an earlier analysis.

The sequence derives from a man aged 30 to 45 in good health and CMV-seropositive. What was sequenced was PBMCs. This chain joins TRBV25-1 and TRBJ2-7; D is possibly TRBD2 (6 bases). The CDR3 DNA reads TGTGCCAGCAGTGAATATGGGGCAGGGAGGTCCTACGAGCAGTACTTC. Residues: CASSEYGAGRSYEQYF.